This T cell receptor (beta chain) was identified during a study of T-cell reconstitution after alpha-beta-depleted transplantation in children. Study-wide results and caveats: For some patients, TCRbeta diversity was high at day 60 because of recipient T cells and thymic progenitors that survived. The study reportedly traced alpha-beta T cells about two months after transplant to several hundred expanded graft clones.

V was cut by 2 bases and J by 6 bases, with 10 bases left in between. The CDR3 spans 13 residues. Looked up from germline, CDR1 is MNHNY and CDR2 is SVGAGI (reference sequence). The TCRbeta library incorporated unique molecular identifiers. MiXCR, run by TCRdb on the PCR reads, gives a single entry per CDR3 protein. The table lists about 300,000 distinct CDR3 sequences, around 10% of them singletons. A note on this clonotype: Its antigen is still unknown. A read error may be the cause here, since a much bigger clone is one base away.

The sequence was collected from a boy under three years old with acute myeloid leukemia, due to receive a stem cell transplant. This chain uses TRBV6-6 with TRBJ1-2; D unclear. The sequences come from PBMCs, collected before TCRalphabeta/CD19-depleted stem cell transplant. The CDR3 DNA sequence: TGTGCCAGCAGTTACGGGGAAGCTGATGGCTACACCTTC. This codes for CASSYGEADGYTF.